A selection of T cell receptor beta chains follows, all from one sample in a study of a mutant IDH1 vaccine in newly diagnosed glioma. These TCRs are of unknown antigen specificity. The table came from immunoSEQ multiplex PCR; TCRdb's copy has only in-frame clones and leaves some out. The sample shows some 60,000 clones, roughly 76% of them seen only once. This specimen was PBMCs, taken from a glioma patient whose treatment included an IDH1 peptide vaccine. These receptors all come from a man aged 35 to 55 with glioma. Each CDR3 is given with its conserved first and last residue. D genes are given only for firm matches. The size entry is marked missing in some rows and otherwise reads once, few, many or a size class.

>TRBV14|TRBD2|TRBJ2-3|NA|17
TGTGCCAGCAGCCAACGATCCGGGACTAGCGGGAGTAATACGCAGTATTTT
CASSQRSGTSGSNTQYF
>TRBV9|NA|TRBJ1-2|NA|13
TGTGCCAGCAGCGTAGCCGGCTGGTATGGCTACACCTTC
CASSVAGWYGYTF
>TRBV7-2|NA|TRBJ2-7|NA|14
TGTGCCAGCAGCTTACGACTAGGTATCTACGAGCAGTACTTC
CASSLRLGIYEQYF
>TRBV19|NA|TRBJ2-2|NA|16
TGTGCCAGTAGTATGGGGCAGAACGCGAACACCGGGGAGCTGTTTTTT
CASSMGQNANTGELFF
>TRBV7-2|TRBD1|TRBJ2-5|NA|15
TGTGCCAGCAGCATGGGACAGGGAGGCGGAGAGACCCAGTACTTC
CASSMGQGGGETQYF
>TRBV5-1|NA|TRBJ2-1|NA|15
TGCGCCAGCAGCTTGGAAGGGGATCTCTACAATGAGCAGTTCTTC
CASSLEGDLYNEQFF
>TRBV5-8|TRBD1|TRBJ2-3|NA|18
TGTGCCAGCAGCTTGGGGTTCTTCGGACAGGGGGCTACAGATACGCAGTATTTT
CASSLGFFGQGATDTQYF
>TRBV6-1|TRBD1|TRBJ2-7|NA|14
TGTGCCAGCAGTACGGGGGACAGGGGCTACGAGCAGTACTTC
CASSTGDRGYEQYF
>TRBV5-6|TRBD2|TRBJ2-1|NA|17
TGTGCCAGCAGCTTGGGGACTAGCGGGAGGGCCTGGGATGAGCAGTTCTTC
CASSLGTSGRAWDEQFF
>TRBV18|NA|TRBJ1-1|few|14
TGTGCCAGCTCACCACCAGGGGGTCACACTGAAGCTTTCTTT
CASSPPGGHTEAFF
>TRBV29-1|TRBD1|TRBJ2-5|NA|13
TGCAGCGCTGAGGACAGGGAGCAAGAGACCCAGTACTTC
CSAEDREQETQYF
>TRBV4-2|TRBD2|TRBJ2-2|NA|17
TGTGCCAGCAGCCATCCTCGACTAGCGAGAAACACCGGGGAGCTGTTTTTT
CASSHPRLARNTGELFF
>TRBV7-9|NA|TRBJ1-4|NA|14
TGTGCCAGCAGCTTGATGTGGGGTGGGGAAAAACTGTTTTTT
CASSLMWGGEKLFF
>TRBV7-2|NA|TRBJ2-5|NA|13
TGTGCCAGCAGCTTAGTTCTACAGGAGACCCAGTACTTC
CASSLVLQETQYF
>TRBV19|NA|TRBJ2-7|NA|14
TGTGCCAGTAGTATAGTTCCGGGGAGCTACGAGCAGTACTTC
CASSIVPGSYEQYF
>TRBV7-9|NA|TRBJ2-3|NA|13
TGTGCCAGCAGCCTAGAAGACACAGATACGCAGTATTTT
CASSLEDTDTQYF
>TRBV2|NA|TRBJ2-5|NA|11
TGTGCCAGCATTGGGATGGAGACCCAGTACTTC
CASIGMETQYF
>TRBV6-6|NA|TRBJ2-7|few|15
TGTGCCAGCAGTTATCCCCTGGGGCAGGTCAACGAGCAGTACTTC
CASSYPLGQVNEQYF
>TRBV11-3|TRBD2|TRBJ2-2|NA|16
TGTGCCAGCAGCCCCGATAGCGGGGGGGCCGCCGGGGAGCTGTTTTTT
CASSPDSGGAAGELFF
>TRBV13|TRBD1|TRBJ1-4|NA|15
TGTGCCAGCAGCTTCCGGGACAGGGGGCATGTAAAACTGTTTTTT
CASSFRDRGHVKLFF
>TRBV21-1|NA|TRBJ1-4|NA|15
TGTGCCAGCAGCAAAGGTCAGAGCGGTAATGAAAAACTGTTTTTT
CASSKGQSGNEKLFF
>TRBV27|NA|TRBJ1-1|few|12
TGTGCCAGCAGTTTTGTAGGAACTGAAGCTTTCTTT
CASSFVGTEAFF
>TRBV2|NA|TRBJ2-7|NA|14
TGTGCCAGCAGTGCGAGAGGCCAAAGGAGAGAGCAGTACTTC
CASSARGQRREQYF
>TRBV7-6|NA|TRBJ1-1|NA|16
TGTGCCAGCAGCTTAGAACGAGAGGGGAGGGACACTGAAGCTTTCTTT
CASSLEREGRDTEAFF
>TRBV4-2|NA|TRBJ2-2|NA|14
TGTGCCAGCAGCCCTATGGGAAACACCGGGGAGCTGTTTTTT
CASSPMGNTGELFF
>TRBV18|NA|TRBJ1-1|NA|14
TGTGCCAGCTCACCACCGGGGAGGCAGATTCGAGCTTTCTTT
CASSPPGRQIRAFF
>TRBV10-2|TRBD2|TRBJ2-7|NA|16
TGCGCCAGCAGTGATCGTTCCCGGACTAGCGGATACGAGCAGTACTTC
CASSDRSRTSGYEQYF
>TRBV9|NA|TRBJ2-3|NA|15
TGTGCCAGCAGCGTAGTGGGGGCGCAGACAGATACGCAGTATTTT
CASSVVGAQTDTQYF
>TRBV6-5|NA|TRBJ1-1|NA|13
TGTGCCAGCAGCACTCTTGAGGACACTGAAGCTTTCTTT
CASSTLEDTEAFF
>TRBV4-1|TRBD2|TRBJ2-3|NA|17
TGCGCCAGCAGCCAAGTCCCTGGGGCGGGGGAGACAGATACGCAGTATTTT
CASSQVPGAGETDTQYF
>TRBV15|TRBD2|TRBJ2-1|NA|16
TGTGCCACCAGCAGGATCGAGGGAGGGACTTACAATGAGCAGTTCTTC
CATSRIEGGTYNEQFF
>TRBV27|NA|TRBJ2-3|NA|14
TGTGCCAGCAGTTTATATACGGGGTCTGGTACGCAGTATTTT
CASSLYTGSGTQYF
>TRBV6-8|NA|TRBJ2-7|NA|15
TGTGCCAGCAGTAGAGGGGGGTTGGGTCGCTACGAGCAGTACTTC
CASSRGGLGRYEQYF
>TRBV6-1|NA|TRBJ1-4|NA|14
TGTGCCAGCAACACGAGGGCTGTTAATGAAAAACTGTTTTTT
CASNTRAVNEKLFF
>TRBV7-8|NA|TRBJ1-1|NA|15
TGTGCCAGCAGCCAATCATCCAGGGGTGGGACTGAAGCTTTCTTT
CASSQSSRGGTEAFF